This T cell receptor beta chain was captured in a study of T-cell memory formation after mild COVID-19 (dated by TCRdb to the early 2020s). About the investigation overall: TCR sequence clusters from the two donors were largely donor specific. Longitudinal TCRalpha and TCRbeta repertoire sequencing tracked T-cell clones expanding and contracting after mild COVID-19 in two donors. The cohort was made up of two young adult volunteers, one female and one male, who were previously healthy.

Beyond this particular receptor, the publication reports: Whether the second-wave clones peaking on day 37 were SARS-CoV-2 specific was not confirmed. From day 15 to 85, contracting clones showed balanced CD4/CD8 phenotypes, whereas a second wave of clones that expanded from day 15 to 37 leaned towards CD4+. Some responding clones were detected in pre-infection memory, which suggested that pre-existing cross-reactive memory T cells had joined the SARS-CoV-2 response. Contracting CD4+ clones appeared mostly in the CM and EM memory subsets, whereas CD8+ clones were enriched in EMRA. The study covered only a couple of mild cases, and larger cohorts including severe cases with pre-infection samples were considered necessary.

From a lookup of the germline V gene (reference sequence), CDR1 and CDR2 are SEHNR and FQNEAQ. V loses 8 bases at its end and J loses 1 base; junction bases beyond the gene matches: 20. The CDR3 goes from the cysteine to the phenylalanine over 21 residues. Only CDR3 DNA remains: 63 bases, in frame from the first base. PBMCs were isolated by Ficoll-Paque density gradient centrifugation. Sequencing relied on an Illumina NovaSeq 6000. Using 5'RACE with constant-segment primers, TCRalpha and TCRbeta cDNA libraries were constructed, with sample barcodes and unique molecular identifiers added in the process. Trizol reagent was used to extract RNA from every sample. Library amplification was performed in two PCR steps, and a second sample barcode and Illumina TruSeq adapters were introduced in the second step. Sequencing of libraries was performed on an Illumina NovaSeq with 2 x 150 bp paired-end reads. The paper's processing steps were these. Reads were demultiplexed and collapsed into UMI-guided consensus sequences with migec v1.2.7. With mixcr v2.1.11, UMI consensuses were aligned to TRA and TRB V and J templates and assembled into clonotypes. A clonotype was counted as expanded or contracted only if both edgeR and NoisET called the change significant, with noise models trained on biological replicates. edgeR calls used a false discovery rate-adjusted p below 0.01 and a log2 fold-change threshold of 1. As an exploratory analysis of dynamics, max-normalized trajectories of the 1000 most abundant clonotypes were examined by PCA with hierarchical clustering. Separately sequenced CD4+ and CD8+ repertoires were used to assign the CD4 or CD8 phenotype of responding clones. Clones were called with MiXCR by TCRdb after fastp trimmed the public reads at Q25, and only in-frame beta chains were retained. Rows merge per CDR3 protein into single entries with the most common DNA and genes. What appears here as the V and J calls and clone size reflects TCRdb's work, not the paper's. The sample contains tens of thousands of distinct CDR3 sequences, around 10% of them found a single time. The top ten hold 12% of the sample.

This clonotype showed up just a few times. Its antigen has not been determined. Base-call qualities are not available, and no considerably larger clone is one nucleotide away. Material: PBMCs or a T cell subset sorted from them (not recorded which). This receptor was obtained from an adult woman who had mild COVID-19 (a few samples of this study predate the infection). The sample titles of this study are shuffled in the database, so cell type and time point are left out; the donor was told from shared clones. The rearranged chain carries TRBV7-9 and TRBJ2-3, with 14 middle bases fitting TRBD2. The sequenced DNA is TGTGCCAGCTCCACCTTCGGGACTAGCGGGAGAGGAGGTATAGGCACAGATACGCAGTATTTT. It codes for CASSTFGTSGRGGIGTDTQYF. Joined to the reference TRBV7-9 and TRBJ2-3 proteins, this CDR3 gives the full variable domain: DTGVSQNPRHKITKRGQNVTFRCDPISEHNRLYWYRQTLGQGPEFLTYFQNEAQLEKSRLLSDRFSAERPKGSFSTLEIQRTEQGDSAMYLCASSTFGTSGRGGIGTDTQYFGPGTRLTVL.